The 25 T cell receptor beta chains reported below all come from one sample, sequenced in a study of shared clonotypes between healthy human individuals. Generated by immunoSEQ multiplex PCR, the TCRdb table keeps only in-frame clones and is missing some. The sample consists of 400,000 to 600,000 clones, about 79% of them appearing once. Material: PBMCs. The receptor source for this set is a middle-aged woman in good health. Some clones in this sample may be carry-over from other donors' samples.

Regarding this clone: The junction differs from germline at one of its ends, possibly a read error. The chain carries TRBV6-1 and TRBJ1-4; maybe TRBD1 (5 bases). The CDR3 is made up of 15 amino acids. Germline lookup yields CDR1 MNHNS and CDR2 SASEGT. CDR3: CASREDRPFNEKLFF. The DNA for the CDR3 is TGTGCCAGCAGAGAAGACAGACCCTTTAATGAAAAACTGTTTTTT.

The genes are TRBV10-3 and TRBJ1-5; 10 nucleotides agree with TRBD1. CDR3 length: 15 residues. Germline V gene lookup returns CDR1 ENHRY and CDR2 SYGVKD. V lost 6 bases to trimming and J lost 7 bases; unmatched junction nucleotides: 9. Written as DNA, the CDR3 is TGTGCCATCAGCGACCTGGGACAGGGGAGCCAGCCCCAGCATTTT. Encoded protein: CAISDLGQGSQPQHF.

V is TRBV15 and J is TRBJ2-5; tentatively, D is TRBD2 (5 bases). The length of the CDR3 is 12 residues. CDR1 LNHNV and CDR2 YYDKDF come from the germline V gene (reference sequence). V lost 0 bases, J lost 7 bases, and 6 bases lay in between. The CDR3 loop reads CATSREGATQYF. For the CDR3, the DNA is TGTGCCACCAGCAGAGAGGGAGCGACCCAGTACTTC.

This sequence joins TRBV27 and TRBJ2-3; TRBD2 matches 13 bases. The germline CDR1 and CDR2 sequences are MNHEY and SMNVEV (reference sequence). The CDR3 runs to 18 residues. V lost 10 bases and J lost 1; bases outside the gene matches: 14. In DNA, the CDR3 is TGTGCCACCGTACCCCGTCTAGGGACTAGCGGGGGCACAGATACGCAGTATTTT. Residues: CATVPRLGTSGGTDTQYF.

This chain connects TRBV6-5 to TRBJ2-1; a weak D match, TRBD1 (6 bases). The germline gives CDR1 MNHEY, CDR2 SVGAGI. The CDR3 contains 15 residues. V was cut by 3 bases and J by 0 bases, with 9 bases left in between. CDR3 region: CASSYGGYSYNEQFF. As DNA, the CDR3 is TGTGCCAGCAGTTATGGGGGCTACTCCTACAATGAGCAGTTCTTC.

In this sample, this clone turned up once. The chain uses TRBV25-1 and TRBJ1-1; D is perhaps TRBD1 (6 bases). Germline V gives CDR1 MGHDK, CDR2 SYGVNS. CDR3 size: 11 residues. Trimming left V 3 bases short and J 11 bases short, with 10 bases between. This CDR3 reads CASSDGRGAFF. CDR3 DNA sequence: TGTGCCAGCAGTGATGGCAGGGGTGCTTTCTTT.

The V call is TRBV5-1, the J call TRBJ2-7; D not resolved. Per the germline V gene, CDR1 is SGHRS and CDR2 is YFSETQ. CDR3 length: 14 residues. The V and J ends lost 2 bases and 5 bases respectively, with 14 bases between them. The CDR3 DNA follows: TGCGCCAGCAGCTTTAACAGCCTCGCCGACGAGCAGTACTTC. Translating it yields CASSFNSLADEQYF.

The table lists this clone with a few counts. The V and J genes are TRBV2 and TRBJ1-2; no reliable D call. CDR1 and CDR2 from the germline V gene are SNHLY and FYNNEI. The length of the CDR3 is 12 residues. The V and J ends lost 7 bases and 2 bases respectively, with 8 bases between them. CDR3: CASMDGNYGYTF. Written as DNA, the CDR3 is TGTGCCAGCATGGACGGGAACTATGGCTACACCTTC.

The gene calls are TRBV4-1 and TRBJ2-3, with TRBD2 matching 8 bases. Germline V CDR1 and CDR2: MGHRA, YSYEKL. The CDR3 extends over 18 amino acids. Unmatched junction bases numbered 15, after V lost 3 bases and J lost 4 bases. CDR3 protein: CASSQKDVSGKGADTQYF. The CDR3 DNA is TGCGCCAGCAGCCAGAAAGATGTTAGCGGGAAGGGAGCAGATACGCAGTATTTT.

The chain is built from TRBV5-8 and TRBJ2-7; 12 nucleotides align to TRBD2. Germline lookup yields CDR1 SGHTS and CDR2 YDEGEE. With 3 bases clipped from V and 6 bases from J, the junction kept 7 bases outside the gene matches. The CDR3 sequence is 15 residues long. The CDR3 sequence is CASSYRTSGTFEQYF. DNA for the CDR3: TGTGCCAGCAGCTACAGGACTAGCGGGACTTTCGAGCAGTACTTC.

On this clone: The junction and the germline gene differ at one end; a read error may be behind it. Here the CDR3 reads CASRQSRNEQFF. The DNA for the CDR3 is TGTGCCAGCCGCCAATCTAGAAATGAGCAGTTCTTC. The chain combines TRBV14 with TRBJ2-1; D unclear. The CDR3 has 12 residues. Germline values: CDR1 SGHDN, CDR2 FVKESK.

V is TRBV5-1 and J is TRBJ1-6; D perhaps matches TRBD1 (5 bases). V lost 4 bases and J 5 bases, leaving 13 bases between the germline ends. Germline V gene lookup returns CDR1 SGHRS and CDR2 YFSETQ. The CDR3 has 15 residues. In DNA form, the CDR3 reads TGCGCCAGCAGCCCCATGGGGCAGGATAATTCACCCCTCCACTTT. Translated: CASSPMGQDNSPLHF.

This chain joins TRBV10-3 and TRBJ1-1; 11 bases are shared with TRBD1. J lost 4 bases, V lost 3 bases, and 10 bases had no gene match. The CDR3 totals 17 residues. Germline V gene data show CDR1 as ENHRY and CDR2 as SYGVKD. The chain's CDR3 is CAISDPGTGGLGTEAFF. The CDR3 DNA is TGTGCCATCAGTGACCCCGGGACAGGGGGTTTGGGCACTGAAGCTTTCTTT.

The chain combines TRBV7-3 with TRBJ2-3, with 9 bases matching TRBD2. The V gene end was trimmed by 8 bases and the J gene end by 2 bases; junction bases not matched to a gene: 8. The V gene's germline CDR1 is SGHTA and CDR2 FQGTGA. This CDR3 has 15 amino acids. The CDR3: CASSASGTNTDTQYF. In DNA, the CDR3 is TGTGCCAGCTCCGCTAGCGGGACAAACACAGATACGCAGTATTTT.

The chain combines TRBV5-5 with TRBJ1-4, with D unclear. Trimming pared 0 bases from V and 8 bases from J, leaving 11 bases between. The CDR3 runs 14 residues. Per the germline V gene, CDR1 is SGHKS and CDR2 is YYEKEE (reference sequence). CDR3 region: CASSLVRNGEKLFF. CDR3 DNA sequence: TGTGCCAGCAGCTTGGTCCGGAACGGGGAAAAACTGTTTTTT. Complete variable domain (other parts from reference TRBV5-5 and TRBJ1-4): DAGVTQSPTHLIKTRGQQVTLRCSPISGHKSVSWYQQVLGQGPQFIFQYYEKEERGRGNFPDRFSARQFPNYSSELNVNALLLGDSALYLCASSLVRNGEKLFFGSGTQLSVL.

This chain connects TRBV19 to TRBJ1-2; the D is unclear. CDR1 and CDR2 (germline): LNHDA, SQIVND (reference sequence). V was shortened by 7 bases and J by 8 bases, with 11 bases between the two germline ends. The CDR3 is 11 amino acids. The CDR3 region is CASNGVDGYTF. The CDR3 DNA reads TGTGCCAGTAATGGGGTGGACGGCTACACCTTC.

The gene calls are TRBV7-9 and TRBJ1-1; D uncertain. V shed 5 bases and J shed 2 bases, with 3 bases lying between them. CDR1 SEHNR and CDR2 FQNEAQ come from the germline V gene (reference sequence). CDR3 size: 11 residues. CDR3 loop: CASSRNTEAFF. The CDR3, as DNA: TGTGCCAGCAGCCGCAACACTGAAGCTTTCTTT.

The rearrangement joins TRBV11-3 to TRBJ2-1; TRBD1 matches at 7 bases. Germline CDR1 SGHNT, CDR2 YENEEA. V lost 5 bases and J lost 7; bases outside the gene matches: 2. This CDR3 contains 12 residues. Here the CDR3 reads CASSRDSNEQFF. CDR3 DNA sequence: TGTGCCAGCAGCCGGGACAGTAATGAGCAGTTCTTC.

The rearrangement uses TRBV30 and TRBJ2-7; D is uncertain. The CDR3 runs 13 residues. The germline V gene has CDR1 GTSNPN and CDR2 SVGIG (reference sequence). Trimming stripped 3 bases from V and 3 bases from J, with 12 bases between. CDR3 nucleotides: TGTGCCTGGAGGGAACCCGGTAGCTACGAGCAGTACTTC. This sequence encodes CAWREPGSYEQYF.

The chain combines TRBV9 with TRBJ2-1; D is ambiguous. The CDR3 is made up of 14 amino acids. The V end lost 4 bases, the J end lost 1 base, and 9 bases lay between the germline ends. Per the germline V gene, CDR1 is SGDLS and CDR2 is YYNGEE. The DNA for the CDR3 is TGTGCCAGCAGCCCTAGGGCGTCCTACAATGAGCAGTTCTTC. It encodes CASSPRASYNEQFF.

This chain uses TRBV5-1 with TRBJ1-4, with a possible D match to TRBD1 (5 bases). The germline V gene encodes CDR1 SGHRS and CDR2 YFSETQ. This CDR3 spans 15 amino acids. The germline V and J ends were trimmed by 3 bases and 8 bases, with 17 bases remaining between them. The CDR3 reads CASSSTGTLAEKLFF. The CDR3 DNA sequence: TGCGCCAGCAGCTCTACCGGGACCCTGGCGGAAAAACTGTTTTTT.

The genes are TRBV19 and TRBJ1-1; weak D call: TRBD1 (5 bases). The CDR3 consists of 13 residues. V was shortened by 3 bases and J by 6 bases, with 11 bases between the two germline ends. Germline V gene data show CDR1 as LNHDA and CDR2 as SQIVND (reference sequence). The CDR3 DNA follows: TGTGCCAGTAGTATCAGGGTCTGGGCTGAAGCTTTCTTT. Amino acid sequence: CASSIRVWAEAFF. Complete variable domain (other parts from reference TRBV19 and TRBJ1-1): DGGITQSPKYLFRKEGQNVTLSCEQNLNHDAMYWYRQDPGQGLRLIYYSQIVNDFQKGDIAEGYSVSREKKESFPLTVTSAQKNPTAFYLCASSIRVWAEAFFGQGTRLTVV.

This chain joins TRBV5-1 and TRBJ2-7; 8 bases map to TRBD1. The CDR3 extends over 15 amino acids. The ends lost 4 bases at V and 1 base at J; junction bases unmatched: 7. The V gene's germline CDR1 is SGHRS and CDR2 YFSETQ. The CDR3: CASSQGQGPSYEQYF. The CDR3 region has the DNA TGCGCCAGCAGCCAAGGACAGGGACCTTCCTACGAGCAGTACTTC. Variable domain in full (rest from reference TRBV5-1 and TRBJ2-7): KAGVTQTPRYLIKTRGQQVTLSCSPISGHRSVSWYQQTPGQGLQFLFEYFSETQRNKGNFPGRFSGRQFSNSRSEMNVSTLELGDSALYLCASSQGQGPSYEQYFGPGTRLTVT.

V is TRBV14 and J is TRBJ1-4; 7 bases match TRBD1. The CDR3 loop spans 15 amino acids. Germline-derived CDR1 and CDR2 are SGHDN and FVKESK. The V and J ends lost 1 base and 7 bases, in that order; junction bases with no gene match: 6. CDR3: CASSQVRGAGEKLFF. The CDR3 DNA reads TGTGCCAGCAGCCAAGTCAGGGGGGCCGGTGAAAAACTGTTTTTT.

Only one count was recorded for this clone. V usage is TRBV5-1 and J usage is TRBJ1-1, with D tentatively TRBD1 (5 bases). Germline V gene lookup returns CDR1 SGHRS and CDR2 YFSETQ. The ends were cut back, 3 bases at V and 4 bases at J, with 13 bases in the middle. CDR3 size: 14 residues. The CDR3 nucleotides are TGCGCCAGCAGCTGGGACCGAGTGATCACTGAAGCTTTCTTT. Amino acids: CASSWDRVITEAFF.